The present T cell receptor beta chain was sequenced within a study of T-cell reconstitution after alpha-beta-depleted transplantation in children. In its sample, this clonotype was seen many times. Unique molecular identifiers were incorporated when the TCRbeta library was constructed. TCRdb itself ran the PCR reads through MiXCR, one entry per CDR3 protein. The profile shows around 200,000 distinct CDR3 sequences, approximately 11% of them singletons. Deletions cut 2 bases from V and 5 bases from J, with 11 bases between. The CDR3 is made up of 14 amino acids. Germline V lookup: CDR1 SNHLY, CDR2 FYNNEI.

The specimen was PBMCs, collected before TCRalphabeta/CD19-depleted stem cell transplant. The source of this sequence is a child in the first two years of life with acute myeloid leukemia, due to receive a stem cell transplant. The chain has TRBV2 and TRBJ2-3, with D maybe TRBD2 (5 bases). The CDR3 DNA reads as TGTGCCAGCAGTGAACAGAGGGTGGGAGATACGCAGTATTTT. Translated, it gives CASSEQRVGDTQYF.